Given below is one T cell receptor (beta chain) in context. Here immunoSEQ multiplex PCR was the method, and the copy in TCRdb shows in-frame clones only, minus some. The data hold some 81,000 clones, with about nine tenths observed a single time. The sample originates from a study of blood T cell repertoires in COVID-19. J lost 5 bases, V lost 5 bases, and 8 bases had no gene match. Germline V gene sequence: CDR1 MDHEN, CDR2 SYDVKM. The CDR3 loop spans 15 amino acids. This clonotype was sampled from a woman in her forties or fifties in a cohort sampled during active COVID-19. The source material was peripheral blood. V usage is TRBV28 and J usage is TRBJ1-2, with 10 bases lining up with TRBD1. CDR3 protein: CASSPPLGQGYGYTF. The CDR3 DNA reads as TGTGCCAGCAGTCCCCCCCTGGGACAGGGGTATGGCTACACCTTC.